Here is one T cell receptor (beta chain) with its context. What it binds is unknown. This entry belongs to a study of T cell responses to AZD1222 COVID-19 vaccine. Germline CDR1 and CDR2: MNHEY and SVGAGI. This CDR3 comprises 11 residues. V lost 6 bases to trimming and J lost 6 bases, with 6 bases between them. Study findings and constraints: At 160-218 and 743-854, vaccine-associated CD4 TCRs were dominant, and they spanned spike.

This table comes from immunoSEQ multiplex PCR, and its TCRdb copy is limited to in-frame clones, with some not included. The sample consists of around 80,000 clones, under 90% of them appearing once. This rearrangement joins TRBV6-5 to TRBJ2-1; D unclear. The input for sequencing was peripheral blood, taken 28 days after the second AZD1222 dose. This receptor was taken from an adult who received the AZD1222 COVID-19 vaccine. The CDR3 here is CASRGFNEQFF. For the CDR3, the DNA is TGTGCCAGCAGGGGCTTCAATGAGCAGTTCTTC.